This T cell receptor beta chain was sequenced during a study of naive and memory T cell subsets. This clonotype was observed a few times. The CDR3 length is 14 residues. Germline loops: CDR1 LGHNA, CDR2 YNFKEQ. V was trimmed by 3 bases and J by 2 bases, leaving 9 bases between them. Four PCR rounds used nested alpha and beta constant region primers plus the SP2 primer. Blood and skin TCR RNA was reverse transcribed with alpha and beta constant primers. TCRdb re-derived calls from the 5' RACE reads in MiXCR, one entry per CDR3 protein. The sample contains 50,000 to 60,000 distinct CDR3 sequences, around 7.3% of which appear only once. TCR cDNA received a 3' ligated oligonucleotide that carried a UMI.

This chain connects TRBV4-2 to TRBJ2-3, with D possibly matching TRBD2 (6 bases). The receptor's source is a female donor in good health. CDR3 loop: CASSHSGVTDTQYF. The CDR3, as DNA: TGTGCCAGCAGCCACTCGGGGGTCACAGATACGCAGTATTTT.